This T cell receptor (beta chain) came from a study of OX40 agonist ivuxolimab in advanced cancers. Study-level background: Patients were treated with ivuxolimab, an agonistic anti-OX40 (CD134) antibody. Prior anti-PD-1, anti-PD-L1 or anti-CTLA-4 therapy did not bar entry, and more than 35% had some.

Within the sample, this clone is medium-sized (0.01 to 0.1%). Its target is unknown. Notes on the study in general: Nonresponders, in some cases, also had low normalized T-cell clonal expansion. At 0.1 to 3.0 mg/kg and by week 6, clonal expansion occurred in CD4+ and CD8+ blood T cells.

Assay: immunoSEQ multiplex PCR; the TCRdb copy retains only in-frame clones and omits some. Here the sample spans about 35,000 clones, 80% to 85% being singletons. From germline, CDR1 is SGHVS and CDR2 FQNEAQ. The V and J ends lost 4 bases and 0 bases respectively, with 4 bases between them. The CDR3 extends over 12 amino acids. The sample was CD4+ or CD8+ T cells sorted from blood, taken in a trial of the OX40 agonist ivuxolimab. The chain has TRBV7-8 and TRBJ2-7; unclear D gene. The receptor was isolated from an adult with an advanced solid tumor such as melanoma, head and neck, liver or kidney cancer. The CDR3 here is CASSSSSYEQYF. CDR3 nucleotide sequence: TGTGCCAGCAGCTCGAGCTCCTACGAGCAGTACTTC.